This T cell receptor (beta chain) was retrieved from a study of cytomegalovirus exposure and HLA in healthy donors. Study-wide points: Usually a TCR sequence was rare, but some public TCRs were found in many donors.

A word on this clone: No antigen is known for it.

The PCR made use of 60 Vbeta and 13 Jbeta primers. Clones were read by immunoSEQ multiplex PCR, and TCRdb kept only the in-frame ones, dropping some. The repertoire holds 150,000 to 200,000 clones, with about 59% as singletons. Germline V gene data show CDR1 as MGHDK and CDR2 as SYGVNS. The CDR3 has 14 residues. Sequencing used PBMCs. This rearrangement joins TRBV25-1 to TRBJ2-5; tentative D call: TRBD1 (6 bases). The last part of the DNA fits TRBJ2-7 better; the J call may be wrong. The sequence was collected from a man between 35 and 55 years old in good health and CMV-seronegative. CDR3 sequence reads: CASSEGAGAYEQYF. Written as DNA, the CDR3 is TGTGCCAGCAGTGAAGGGGCAGGGGCCTACGAGCAGTACTTC.